This record looks at one T cell receptor (beta chain) sequence and its context. Its antigen is unknown. This specimen belongs to a study of CD8+ T cells in alopecia areata. The CDR3 has 14 residues. Per germline, CDR1 LNHDA and CDR2 SQIVND (reference sequence). The V gene lost 3 bases and the J gene lost 5 bases, with 11 bases spanning the gap. Specified treatment: oral pan-JAK inhibitor, 5-10 mg twice daily. Patients with alopecia areata provided lesional scalp punch biopsies as well as peripheral blood. Whole-study results and caveats: There were also resident alphabeta T cells of normal skin sequenced in scalp samples. In scalp and blood, many expanded lesional clones persisted during tofacitinib. One nonresponder leaves baseline CD8+ expansion's link to response uncertain.

RNA was isolated and reverse transcribed to cDNA, the sequencing template. Assay: immunoSEQ multiplex PCR; the TCRdb copy retains only in-frame clones and omits some. The table includes approximately 140,000 clones, approximately 86% detected once. This chain uses TRBV19 with TRBJ1-5; D is undetermined. The material sequenced was CD8+ T cells sorted from blood, taken at week 4, from a patient treated with tofacitinib. This clonotype was obtained from a human donor with alopecia areata. The CDR3: CASSIPGSYQPQHF. The CDR3 bases are TGTGCCAGTAGTATCCCGGGAAGCTATCAGCCCCAGCATTTT. Together with reference TRBV19 and TRBJ1-5, the CDR3 gives the full variable domain: DGGITQSPKYLFRKEGQNVTLSCEQNLNHDAMYWYRQDPGQGLRLIYYSQIVNDFQKGDIAEGYSVSREKKESFPLTVTSAQKNPTAFYLCASSIPGSYQPQHFGDGTRLSIL.